The 13 T cell receptor beta chains listed next were all sequenced from one sample in a study of T cell repertoires in ileal Crohn's disease. The data were produced by immunoSEQ multiplex PCR, yet TCRdb's version contains in-frame clones alone and is incomplete. The data show 30,000 to 35,000 clones, 80% seen once. Sequenced sample: ileal tissue. These receptors all come from an adult with Crohn's disease.

On this clone itself: The same CDR3 is also encoded by other DNA sequences in this sample. This sequence joins TRBV19 and TRBJ1-6; a possible D gene is TRBD1 (6 bases). The germline V and J ends were trimmed by 5 bases and 10 bases, with 21 bases remaining between them. The CDR3 consists of 16 residues. Germline V gene data show CDR1 as LNHDA and CDR2 as SQIVND (reference sequence). The CDR3: CASSPTKQGQLSPLHF. In DNA form, the CDR3 reads TGTGCCAGTAGTCCCACGAAGCAGGGACAATTATCACCCCTCCACTTT.

The gene calls are TRBV12-2 and TRBJ1-1; whether TRBD1, the table's D call, matches the DNA was not checked. TRBV12-2 is a known pseudogene. CDR3 size: 18 residues. CDR3 sequence reads: CASRLAGQVGKMNTEAFF. The CDR3 nucleotides read TGTGCAAGTCGCTTAGCGGGACAGGTAGGGAAAATGAACACTGAAGCTTTCTTT.

The genes are TRBV6-1 and TRBJ1-2; TRBD1 agrees at 7 bases. Unmatched junction bases numbered 6, after V lost 6 bases and J lost 2 bases. The CDR3 has 14 residues. CDR1 and CDR2 (germline): MNHNS, SASEGT. CDR3 in amino acids: CASRVQGNNYGYTF. CDR3 nucleotides: TGTGCCAGCAGGGTACAGGGGAACAACTATGGCTACACCTTC.

The V gene is TRBV19, the J gene TRBJ2-1; 9 bases line up with TRBD2. The V and J ends lost 6 bases and 3 bases, in that order; junction bases with no gene match: 6. CDR3 length: 15 amino acids. The germline V gene encodes CDR1 LNHDA and CDR2 SQIVND (reference sequence). CDR3 bases: TGTGCCAGTAGATTTAGCGGGAGATTCTACAATGAGCAGTTCTTC. This sequence encodes CASRFSGRFYNEQFF.

This clone was seen only once. The chain carries TRBV6-1 and TRBJ2-7; TRBD2 matches 9 bases. Trimming took 10 bases from V and 0 from J; bases not matched to a gene: 7. The CDR3 runs 14 residues. Germline loops: CDR1 MNHNS, CDR2 SASEGT. The CDR3 region has the DNA TGTGCCATAAATAGCGGGGGAAGCTCCTACGAGCAGTACTTC. As protein: CAINSGGSSYEQYF.

V usage is TRBV4-2 and J usage is TRBJ2-2, with 9 bases lining up with TRBD2. CDR3 length: 14 amino acids. Per germline, CDR1 LGHNA and CDR2 YNFKEQ. V lost 7 bases to trimming and J lost 6 bases; unmatched junction nucleotides: 6. The CDR3 sequence: CASKDPSGAGELFF. CDR3 nucleotides: TGTGCCAGCAAGGATCCTAGCGGGGCCGGGGAGCTGTTTTTT.

V is TRBV19 and J is TRBJ2-7; possible D gene TRBD2, 5 bases. V lost 3 bases, J lost 3 bases, and 15 bases lay in between. The CDR3 consists of 15 residues. CDR1 and CDR2 from the germline V gene are LNHDA and SQIVND (reference sequence). The CDR3 region has the DNA TGTGCCAGTAGTATTTTATCGGACGGAGGCTACGAGCAGTACTTC. This sequence encodes CASSILSDGGYEQYF.

The sample holds a few counts of this clone. V is TRBV2 and J is TRBJ2-7; TRBD2 agrees at 14 bases. The CDR3 runs to 16 residues. The trim removed 4 bases at V and 6 bases at J, leaving 8 bases unmatched. Germline V CDR1 and CDR2: SNHLY, FYNNEI. CDR3 region: CASSAVGLAGGGEQYF. CDR3 DNA: TGTGCCAGCAGTGCGGTCGGACTAGCGGGAGGAGGCGAGCAGTACTTC.

V is TRBV30 and J is TRBJ2-7; 7 bases map to TRBD1. The CDR3 is 13 residues long. V lost 5 bases, J lost 2 bases, and 6 bases stayed unmatched. The germline CDR1 and CDR2 sequences are GTSNPN and SVGIG (reference sequence). The CDR3 DNA is TGTGCCTGGGCCCCGGGACAGACCTACGAGCAGTACTTC. Translated: CAWAPGQTYEQYF. Together with reference TRBV30 and TRBJ2-7, the CDR3 gives the full variable domain: SQTIHQWPATLVQPVGSPLSLECTVEGTSNPNLYWYRQAAGRGLQLLFYSVGIGQISSEVPQNLSASRPQDRQFILSSKKLLLSDSGFYLCAWAPGQTYEQYFGPGTRLTVT.

The rearrangement links TRBV30 to TRBJ2-2, with TRBD2 matching 9 bases. The CDR3 has 15 residues. The V gene end was trimmed by 1 base and the J gene end by 6 bases; junction bases not matched to a gene: 6. Germline CDR1 reads GTSNPN; CDR2 reads SVGIG (reference sequence). In DNA form, the CDR3 reads TGTGCCTGGAGTGCAGCGTCTAGCGGGGCCGGGGAGCTGTTTTTT. It yields the protein CAWSAASSGAGELFF.

The chain couples TRBV5-4 to TRBJ2-1; weak D call: TRBD1 (6 bases). Germline CDR1 is SGHNT and CDR2 is YYREEE (reference sequence). This CDR3 contains 16 residues. The ends were cut back, 4 bases at V and 5 bases at J, with 19 bases in the middle. The CDR3 reads CASSPEIQGSHNEQFF. Written as DNA, the CDR3 is TGTGCCAGCAGCCCGGAGATCCAGGGGAGCCACAATGAGCAGTTCTTC.

The table lists this clone with a count of one. The V gene is TRBV4-1, the J gene TRBJ1-2; D may be TRBD1 (6 bases). There are 17 residues in the CDR3. The V gene's germline CDR1 is MGHRA and CDR2 YSYEKL. V shed 0 bases and J shed 4 bases, with 18 bases lying between them. CDR3 sequence (DNA): TGCGCCAGCAGCCAAGATAACGACAGGATGGTGAGCTATGGCTACACCTTC. This sequence encodes CASSQDNDRMVSYGYTF.

This clone has more than one count but fewer than ten. This chain uses TRBV6-5 with TRBJ2-3, with TRBD2 matching 7 bases. V lost 7 bases to trimming and J lost 5 bases; unmatched junction nucleotides: 12. This CDR3 has 15 residues. Germline CDR1 and CDR2: MNHEY and SVGAGI. The CDR3 spells CASKTPSGPEDTQYF. As DNA, the CDR3 is TGTGCCAGCAAAACCCCTAGCGGTCCGGAAGATACGCAGTATTTT.